The present entry profiles one T cell receptor (beta chain) with its context. Its target is unknown. One entry per CDR3 protein results from TCRdb running MiXCR on the reads. The profile covers about 71,000 distinct CDR3 sequences, with about 20% appearing a single time and approximately 61% taken by the ten largest. This sample was taken from a study of T cell repertoires in cytomegalovirus infection. The wider study: As its CMV epitopes, the study selected recently identified HLA-C-restricted and well-studied HLA-B-restricted targets. Shared public TCR beta signatures pointed to both CMV infection and a matching HLA type.

Whole-study results and caveats: There were HLA-C-restricted CMV-specific TCR beta clonotypes dominating the ex vivo response.

This CDR3 is built from 16 residues. Germline assignment: CDR1 SGHVS and CDR2 FNYEAQ. Trimming removed 5 bases from V and 2 bases from J; junction bases left unmatched: 8. The sequence came from a human donor in good health (CMV status not recorded). Some clones in this sample may be carry-over from other donors' samples. The chain is built from TRBV7-6 and TRBJ2-4; 8 bases are a match to TRBD1. Source: CD8+ T cells from cultured PBMCs, taken from culture after CMV antigen stimulation. The CDR3 DNA reads TGTGCCAGCAGCATCGACAGGGGTCCGACCAAAAACATTCAGTACTTC. It codes for CASSIDRGPTKNIQYF.